In its sample, the clone carrying this T cell receptor beta chain was seen once. The target antigen is unknown. The source of the sample is a study of cytomegalovirus exposure and HLA in healthy donors. Study-wide results and caveats: In vitro data verified a few CMV-associated chains as specific for CMV antigens.

Healthy donors of bone marrow made up the group. The trim removed 8 bases at V and 4 bases at J, leaving 14 bases unmatched. CDR1 and CDR2 from the germline V gene are MNHNY and SVGAGI (reference sequence). This CDR3 is 16 amino acids long. Use of 60 Vbeta and 13 Jbeta primers characterized the PCR. Generated by immunoSEQ multiplex PCR, the TCRdb table keeps only in-frame clones and is missing some. The sample contains under 200,000 clones, over 70% of which appear only once. This clonotype was obtained from a woman in her forties in good health and CMV-seropositive. The sample was PBMCs. The V call is TRBV6-6, the J call TRBJ2-4; 7 positions agree with TRBD1. For the CDR3, the DNA is TGTGCCAGCTTAGACAAAAGGGGGCAGCTTAAAAACATTCAGTACTTC. It specifies CASLDKRGQLKNIQYF.